This T cell receptor (beta chain) was recorded in a study of blood T cells in healthy people across ages. Using a J-beta primer mix together with a sample-barcoded 5' primer, a second PCR was run for roughly 7 to 11 cycles. MiXCR, applied by TCRdb to the 5' RACE reads, yields one record per CDR3 protein. The data hold 700,000 to 1,000,000 distinct CDR3 sequences, with around 45% observed a single time. There were at least 6 micrograms of total RNA extracted from every sample. The CDR3 length is 13 residues. The ends were cut back, 2 bases at V and 3 bases at J, with 10 bases in the middle. Germline values: CDR1 GTSNPN, CDR2 SVGIG (reference sequence).

The V and J genes are TRBV30 and TRBJ1-2, with D maybe TRBD1 (6 bases). The source is a man aged 60 to 69 in good health. The sequenced material came from blood. The CDR3 DNA reads as TGTGCCTGGAGTCAGGGGCCACACTATGGCTACACCTTC. Translating it yields CAWSQGPHYGYTF.